This T cell receptor beta chain emerged from a study of identical twins. MiXCR, run by TCRdb on the 5' RACE reads, gives a single entry per CDR3 protein. Altogether hundreds of thousands of distinct CDR3 sequences are present, 15% to 20% being singletons, with the ten largest covering roughly 14%. This clonotype was seen a few times. Germline V CDR1 and CDR2: SEHNR, FQNEAQ (reference sequence). The CDR3 has 12 amino acids. The trim removed 5 bases at V and 15 bases at J, leaving 10 bases unmatched. These data were also filed under a second study, of T cells expressing NK-cell markers.

Sample: PBMCs. The genes are TRBV7-9 and TRBJ2-1; TRBD2 matches at 7 bases. This receptor was taken from a woman aged 18-29 years in good health. For the CDR3, the DNA is TGTGCCAGCAGCCATGAGCGGGGTAGGCGGTTCTTC. It translates to CASSHERGRRFF.